Sequencing of this T cell receptor beta chain was carried out in a study of regulatory T cells in long-lasting Graves disease. CDR3-region Arm-PCR and iRepertoire HTBI primers produced the TCR beta libraries. TCRdb called the multiplex PCR reads again in MiXCR, with one record for every CDR3 protein. The table records 400,000 to 500,000 distinct CDR3 sequences, about a sixth of them present only once. This CDR3 contains 15 residues. With 3 bases clipped from V and 0 bases from J, the junction kept 5 bases outside the gene matches. Germline V gene lookup returns CDR1 GTSNPN and CDR2 SVGIG (reference sequence). Regarding time point: newly diagnosed GD, antithyroid drugs for less than 3 months. RNA extracted from PBMCs served as the sequencing template. The sample was also reused in another study, on T cells in Graves' hyperthyroidism and ophthalmopathy. That work states: Most clonotypes expanded in thyroid above 0.001 were likewise present in blood.

The sequenced sample was peripheral blood mononuclear cells (PBMCs), obtained at new diagnosis, from a patient treated with antithyroid drugs. The chain links TRBV30 to TRBJ2-3, with TRBD2 matching 8 bases. This TCR derives from a woman in her 30s with Graves disease. CDR3 sequence (DNA): TGTGCCTGGAGACGAACTAGCGGTAGCACAGATACGCAGTATTTT. Translating gives CAWRRTSGSTDTQYF. Full variable domain (remainder filled in from reference TRBV30 and TRBJ2-3): SQTIHQWPATLVQPVGSPLSLECTVEGTSNPNLYWYRQAAGRGLQLLFYSVGIGQISSEVPQNLSASRPQDRQFILSSKKLLLSDSGFYLCAWRRTSGSTDTQYFGPGTRLTVL.